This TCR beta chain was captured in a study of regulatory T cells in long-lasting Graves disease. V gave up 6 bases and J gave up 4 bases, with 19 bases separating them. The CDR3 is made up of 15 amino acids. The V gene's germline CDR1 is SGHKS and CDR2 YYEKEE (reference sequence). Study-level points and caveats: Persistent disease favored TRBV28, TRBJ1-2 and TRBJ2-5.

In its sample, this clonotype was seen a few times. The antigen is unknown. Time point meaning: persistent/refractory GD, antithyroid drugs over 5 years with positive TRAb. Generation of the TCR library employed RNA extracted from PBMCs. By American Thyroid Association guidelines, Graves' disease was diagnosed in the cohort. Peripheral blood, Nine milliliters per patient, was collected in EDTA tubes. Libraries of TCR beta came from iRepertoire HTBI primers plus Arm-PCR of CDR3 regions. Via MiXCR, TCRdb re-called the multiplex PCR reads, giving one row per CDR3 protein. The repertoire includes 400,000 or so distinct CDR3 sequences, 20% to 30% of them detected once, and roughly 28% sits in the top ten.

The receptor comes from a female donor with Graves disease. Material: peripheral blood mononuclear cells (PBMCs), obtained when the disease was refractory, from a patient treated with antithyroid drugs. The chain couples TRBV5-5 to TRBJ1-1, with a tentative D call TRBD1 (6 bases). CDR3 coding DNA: TGTGCCAGCACCATCACGAGGGGGGTTGGCACTGAAGCTTTCTTT. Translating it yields CASTITRGVGTEAFF.